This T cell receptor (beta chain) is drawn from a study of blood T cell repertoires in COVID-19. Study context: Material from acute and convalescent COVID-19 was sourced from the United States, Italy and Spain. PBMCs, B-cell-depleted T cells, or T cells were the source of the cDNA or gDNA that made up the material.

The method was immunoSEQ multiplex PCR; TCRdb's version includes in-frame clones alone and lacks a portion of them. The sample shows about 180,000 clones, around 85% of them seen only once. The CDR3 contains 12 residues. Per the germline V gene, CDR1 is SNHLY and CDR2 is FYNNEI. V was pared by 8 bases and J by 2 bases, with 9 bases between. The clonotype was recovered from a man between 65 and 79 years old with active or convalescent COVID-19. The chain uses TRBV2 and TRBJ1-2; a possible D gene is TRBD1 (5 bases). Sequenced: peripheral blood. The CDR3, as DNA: TGTGCCAGCCGACAGACCAACTATGGCTACACCTTC. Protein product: CASRQTNYGYTF.